A selection of T cell receptor beta chains follows, all from one sample in a study of blood T cell repertoires in COVID-19. Data came from immunoSEQ multiplex PCR; TCRdb stores just in-frame clones and leaves some out. There are roughly 230,000 clones in the sample; around four fifths occur only once, and over 9.5% lies in the top ten. The sequenced material came from peripheral blood. The receptors come from a woman over 75 with COVID-19, enrolled during active disease. CDR3s include the opening cysteine and the closing phenylalanine or tryptophan. The order of the fields is clone size, J gene, V gene, D gene, CDR3 protein, CDR3 DNA. D genes are given only for firm matches. Rows give clone size only sometimes, using once, few, many, or a class for an expanded clone.

clone size: .
J gene: TRBJ2-3
V gene: TRBV3-1/TRBV3-2
D gene: .
CDR3 protein: CASSQADGDTQYF
CDR3 DNA: TGTGCCAGCAGCCAGGCCGATGGAGATACGCAGTATTTT

clone size: .
J gene: TRBJ1-1
V gene: TRBV30
D gene: .
CDR3 protein: CAWRGGPGEAFF
CDR3 DNA: TGTGCCTGGAGGGGGGGGCCAGGTGAAGCTTTCTTT

clone size: .
J gene: TRBJ2-2
V gene: TRBV9
D gene: TRBD2
CDR3 protein: CASGKAGGTTGELFF
CDR3 DNA: TGTGCCAGCGGGAAAGCGGGGGGGACCACCGGGGAGCTGTTTTTT

clone size: .
J gene: TRBJ1-2
V gene: TRBV7-2
D gene: .
CDR3 protein: CASSTPEASNYGYTF
CDR3 DNA: TGTGCCAGCAGCACCCCGGAGGCTTCTAACTATGGCTACACCTTC

clone size: .
J gene: TRBJ1-2
V gene: TRBV6-1
D gene: .
CDR3 protein: CASSDRGVGGYTF
CDR3 DNA: TGTGCCAGCAGTGATAGAGGTGTCGGCGGCTACACCTTC

clone size: .
J gene: TRBJ2-5
V gene: TRBV5-4
D gene: TRBD1
CDR3 protein: CASSLTGGRETQYF
CDR3 DNA: TGTGCCAGCAGCCTGACAGGGGGCAGGGAGACCCAGTACTTC

clone size: .
J gene: TRBJ1-4
V gene: TRBV15
D gene: TRBD1
CDR3 protein: CATTRDRFEKLFF
CDR3 DNA: TGTGCCACCACCAGGGACAGATTCGAAAAACTGTTTTTT

clone size: .
J gene: TRBJ1-5
V gene: TRBV4-3
D gene: TRBD1
CDR3 protein: CASSQAQGVGPQHF
CDR3 DNA: TGCGCCAGCAGCCAAGCCCAGGGGGTTGGGCCCCAGCATTTT

clone size: .
J gene: TRBJ2-2
V gene: TRBV5-1
D gene: .
CDR3 protein: CASSLQGFTGELFF
CDR3 DNA: TGCGCCAGCAGCTTACAGGGTTTCACCGGGGAGCTGTTTTTT

clone size: .
J gene: TRBJ2-2
V gene: TRBV3-1/TRBV3-2
D gene: .
CDR3 protein: CASSLRKGTSGELFF
CDR3 DNA: TGTGCCAGCAGCCTTCGTAAGGGAACTAGCGGGGAGCTGTTTTTT

clone size: few
J gene: TRBJ2-5
V gene: TRBV21-1
D gene: .
CDR3 protein: CASSKEERGTRETQYF
CDR3 DNA: TGTGCCAGCAGCAAAGAGGAGCGGGGGACCCGAGAGACCCAGTACTTC

clone size: .
J gene: TRBJ1-1
V gene: TRBV7-2
D gene: .
CDR3 protein: CASSLAEGGLTEAFF
CDR3 DNA: TGTGCCAGCAGCTTAGCGGAAGGGGGTCTCACTGAAGCTTTCTTT

clone size: .
J gene: TRBJ2-3
V gene: TRBV7-9
D gene: TRBD1
CDR3 protein: CASSFTRGFTDTQYF
CDR3 DNA: TGTGCCAGCAGCTTCACCAGGGGGTTTACAGATACGCAGTATTTT

clone size: .
J gene: TRBJ2-1
V gene: TRBV2
D gene: TRBD2
CDR3 protein: CASSERASGGYNEQFF
CDR3 DNA: TGTGCCAGCAGTGAAAGGGCTAGCGGGGGGTACAATGAGCAGTTCTTC

clone size: .
J gene: TRBJ1-1
V gene: TRBV5-8
D gene: TRBD1
CDR3 protein: CASSLTSGTGRNTEAFF
CDR3 DNA: TGTGCCAGCAGCCTCACGTCCGGGACAGGGAGGAACACTGAAGCTTTCTTT

clone size: once
J gene: TRBJ2-7
V gene: TRBV5-1
D gene: .
CDR3 protein: CASRDSGNEQYF
CDR3 DNA: TGCGCCAGCAGAGACTCGGGGAACGAGCAGTACTTC

clone size: .
J gene: TRBJ2-2
V gene: TRBV5-1
D gene: .
CDR3 protein: CASSFSGLYQGGELFF
CDR3 DNA: TGCGCCAGCAGTTTTTCTGGACTATATCAGGGCGGGGAGCTGTTTTTT

clone size: .
J gene: TRBJ2-3
V gene: TRBV10-3
D gene: .
CDR3 protein: CAISDNSDTQYF
CDR3 DNA: TGTGCCATCAGTGACAACTCAGATACGCAGTATTTT

clone size: .
J gene: TRBJ1-5
V gene: TRBV7-2
D gene: TRBD1
CDR3 protein: CASSLLGQGHGPQHF
CDR3 DNA: TGTGCCAGCAGCTTACTGGGACAGGGTCATGGGCCCCAGCATTTT

clone size: .
J gene: TRBJ1-1
V gene: TRBV6-1
D gene: TRBD1
CDR3 protein: CASSESGTGSTEAFF
CDR3 DNA: TGTGCCAGCAGTGAATCCGGGACAGGGAGCACTGAAGCTTTCTTT

clone size: .
J gene: TRBJ2-2
V gene: TRBV7-2
D gene: .
CDR3 protein: CASSSYGGGPYGELFF
CDR3 DNA: TGTGCCAGCAGTTCCTATGGCGGGGGCCCCTACGGGGAGCTGTTTTTT

clone size: .
J gene: TRBJ2-5
V gene: TRBV28
D gene: .
CDR3 protein: CASSLPGQIQETQYF
CDR3 DNA: TGTGCCAGCAGTTTACCTGGACAGATCCAAGAGACCCAGTACTTC